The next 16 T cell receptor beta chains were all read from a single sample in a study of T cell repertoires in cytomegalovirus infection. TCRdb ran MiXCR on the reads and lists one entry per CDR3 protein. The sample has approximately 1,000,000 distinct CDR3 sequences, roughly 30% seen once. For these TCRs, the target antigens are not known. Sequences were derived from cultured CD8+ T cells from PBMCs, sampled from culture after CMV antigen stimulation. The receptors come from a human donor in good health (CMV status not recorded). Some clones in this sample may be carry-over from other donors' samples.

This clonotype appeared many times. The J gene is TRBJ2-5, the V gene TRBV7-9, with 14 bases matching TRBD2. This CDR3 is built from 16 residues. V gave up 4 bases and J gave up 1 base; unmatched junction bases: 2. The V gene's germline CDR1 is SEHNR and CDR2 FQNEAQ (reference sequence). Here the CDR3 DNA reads TGTGCCAGCAGCTGGACTAGCGGGGGGCGCCAAGAGACCCAGTACTTC. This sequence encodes CASSWTSGGRQETQYF.

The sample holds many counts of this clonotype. The CDR3 protein is CASSRDRGNSYEQYV. For the CDR3, the DNA is TGTGCCAGCAGCCGGGACAGGGGGAACTCCTACGAGCAGTACGTC. The genes are TRBV7-8 and TRBJ2-7; TRBD1 agrees at 11 bases. The germline CDR1 and CDR2 sequences are SGHVS and FQNEAQ. V trimming: 5 bases; J trimming: 0 bases; junction bases outside the gene matches: 3. This CDR3 has 15 amino acids.

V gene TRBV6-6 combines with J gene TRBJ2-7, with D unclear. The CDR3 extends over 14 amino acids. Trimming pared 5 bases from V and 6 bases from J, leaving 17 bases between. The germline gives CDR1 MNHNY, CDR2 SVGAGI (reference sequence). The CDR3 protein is CASSHDGPTSEQYV. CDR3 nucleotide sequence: TGTGCCAGCAGTCATGACGGGCCCACGAGCGAGCAGTACGTC.

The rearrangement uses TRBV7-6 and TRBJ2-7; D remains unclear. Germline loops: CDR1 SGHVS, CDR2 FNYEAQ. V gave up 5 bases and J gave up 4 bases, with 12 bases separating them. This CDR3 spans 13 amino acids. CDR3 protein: CASSPRGVYEQYF. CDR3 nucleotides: TGTGCCAGCAGCCCTAGAGGAGTTTACGAGCAGTACTTC.

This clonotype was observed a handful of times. This CDR3 is CASAPRGGTQPQHF. CDR3 DNA: TGTGCCAGCGCGCCCAGGGGGGGGACTCAGCCCCAGCATTTT. The chain carries TRBV2 and TRBJ1-5; 7 bases are shared with TRBD1. J was trimmed by 6 bases and V by 8 bases; bases with no gene match: 10. Looked up from germline, CDR1 is SNHLY and CDR2 is FYNNEI. This CDR3 is 14 amino acids long.

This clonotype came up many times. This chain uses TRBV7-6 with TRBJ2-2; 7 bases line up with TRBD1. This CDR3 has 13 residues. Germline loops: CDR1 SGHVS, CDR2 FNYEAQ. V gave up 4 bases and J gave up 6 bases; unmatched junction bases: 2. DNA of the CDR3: TGTGCCAGCAGCTGGGGGACAGCCGGGGAGCTGTTTTTT. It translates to CASSWGTAGELFF.

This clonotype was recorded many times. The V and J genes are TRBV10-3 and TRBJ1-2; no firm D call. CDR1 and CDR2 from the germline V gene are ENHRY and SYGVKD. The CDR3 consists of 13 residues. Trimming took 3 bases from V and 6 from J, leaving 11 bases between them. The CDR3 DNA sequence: TGTGCCATCAGTGACGACCAGGAGCATGGCTACACCTTC. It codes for CAISDDQEHGYTF.

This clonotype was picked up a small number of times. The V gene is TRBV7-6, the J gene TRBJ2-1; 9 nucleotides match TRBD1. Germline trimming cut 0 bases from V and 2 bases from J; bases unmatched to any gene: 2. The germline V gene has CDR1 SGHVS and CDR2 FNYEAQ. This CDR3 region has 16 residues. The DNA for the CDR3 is TGTGCCAGCAGCTTAGCGGACAGGGGAACCTACAATGAGCAGTTCTTC. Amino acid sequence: CASSLADRGTYNEQFF.

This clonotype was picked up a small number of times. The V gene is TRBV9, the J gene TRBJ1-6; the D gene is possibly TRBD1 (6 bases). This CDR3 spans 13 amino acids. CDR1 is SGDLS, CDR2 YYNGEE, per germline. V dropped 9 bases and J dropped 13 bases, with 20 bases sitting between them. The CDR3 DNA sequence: TGTGCCACCAAGACAGGACACGATGGGCCCCTCCACTTT. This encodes CATKTGHDGPLHF.

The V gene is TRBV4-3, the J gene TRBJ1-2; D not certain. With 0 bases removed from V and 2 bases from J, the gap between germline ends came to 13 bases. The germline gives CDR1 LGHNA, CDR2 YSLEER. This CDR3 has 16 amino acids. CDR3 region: CASSQERQITNYGYTF. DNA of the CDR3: TGCGCCAGCAGCCAAGAAAGGCAGATAACCAACTATGGCTACACCTTC.

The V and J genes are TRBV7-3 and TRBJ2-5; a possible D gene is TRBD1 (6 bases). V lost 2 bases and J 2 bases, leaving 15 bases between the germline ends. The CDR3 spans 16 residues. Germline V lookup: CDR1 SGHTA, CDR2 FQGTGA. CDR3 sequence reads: CASSLQWGHPQETQYF. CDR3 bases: TGTGCCAGCAGCTTACAGTGGGGGCACCCACAAGAGACCCAGTACTTC.

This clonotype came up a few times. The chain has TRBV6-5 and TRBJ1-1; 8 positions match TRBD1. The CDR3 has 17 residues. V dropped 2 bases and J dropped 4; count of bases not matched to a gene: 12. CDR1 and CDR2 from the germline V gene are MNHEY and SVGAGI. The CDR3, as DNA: TGTGCCAGCAGTTACGGTGGTACAGGGGGGGGTGGCACTGAAGCTTTCTTT. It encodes CASSYGGTGGGGTEAFF.

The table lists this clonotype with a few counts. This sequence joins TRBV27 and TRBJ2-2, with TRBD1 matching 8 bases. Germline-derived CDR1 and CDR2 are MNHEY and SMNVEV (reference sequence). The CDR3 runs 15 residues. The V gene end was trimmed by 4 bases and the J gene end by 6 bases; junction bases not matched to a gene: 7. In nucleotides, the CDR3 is TGTGCCAGCAGTTCCGCGGACAGGGCCGCCGGGGAGCTGTTTTTT. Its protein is CASSSADRAAGELFF.

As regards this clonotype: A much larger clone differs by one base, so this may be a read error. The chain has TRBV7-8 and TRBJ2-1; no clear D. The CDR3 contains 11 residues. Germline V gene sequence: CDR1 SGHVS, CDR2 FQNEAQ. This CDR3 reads CASSFDNEKFF. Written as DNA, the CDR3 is TGTGCCAGCAGCTTCGACAATGAGAAGTTCTTC.

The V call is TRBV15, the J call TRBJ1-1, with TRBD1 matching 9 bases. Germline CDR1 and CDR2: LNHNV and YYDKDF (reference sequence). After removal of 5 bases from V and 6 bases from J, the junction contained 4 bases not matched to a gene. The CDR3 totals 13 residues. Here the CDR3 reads CATSGQGKAEAFF. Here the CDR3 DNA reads TGTGCCACCAGCGGACAGGGGAAGGCTGAAGCTTTCTTT.

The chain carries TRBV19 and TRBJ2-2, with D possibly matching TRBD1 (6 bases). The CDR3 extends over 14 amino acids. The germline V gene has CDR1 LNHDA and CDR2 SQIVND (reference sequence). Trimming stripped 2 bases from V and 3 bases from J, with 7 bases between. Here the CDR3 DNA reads TGTGCCAGTAGTATACAGGGGTACACCGGGGAGCTGTTTTTT. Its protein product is CASSIQGYTGELFF.